Listed here are 28 T cell receptor beta chains from one sample, sequenced in a study of blood T cell repertoires in COVID-19. Clones were read by immunoSEQ multiplex PCR, and TCRdb kept only the in-frame ones, dropping some. The sample lists tens of thousands of clones; roughly 84% were seen once. The sequenced material came from peripheral blood. These receptors all stem from a man aged 50 to 60 with acute or convalescent COVID-19.

This chain uses TRBV18 with TRBJ2-6, with TRBD2 as a possible D gene (5 bases). V was clipped by 5 bases and J by 1 base, with 9 bases between them. The CDR3 consists of 15 residues. Germline V lookup: CDR1 KGHSH, CDR2 LQKENI. This CDR3 reads CASSFGVSGANVLTF. CDR3 in DNA: TGTGCCAGCTCATTCGGGGTTTCTGGGGCCAACGTCCTGACTTTC.

This chain links TRBV28 with TRBJ1-1; 7 positions agree with TRBD1. This CDR3 region has 16 residues. CDR1 is MDHEN and CDR2 is SYDVKM in the germline V gene. V trimming: 6 bases; J trimming: 3 bases; junction bases outside the gene matches: 13. For the CDR3, the DNA is TGTGCCAGCAGGGAAATAGGGGGCGAAATGTACACTGAAGCTTTCTTT. This translates into CASREIGGEMYTEAFF. Based on the CDR3 plus reference TRBV28 and TRBJ1-1, the full variable domain is DVKVTQSSRYLVKRTGEKVFLECVQDMDHENMFWYRQDPGLGLRLIYFSYDVKMKEKGDIPEGYSVSREKKERFSLILESASTNQTSMYLCASREIGGEMYTEAFFGQGTRLTVV.

The chain joins TRBV10-1 to TRBJ2-7; D possibly corresponds to TRBD2 (6 bases). The length of the CDR3 is 12 residues. Deletions cut 3 bases from V and 9 bases from J, with 12 bases between. Germline assignment: CDR1 WNHNN and CDR2 SYGVQD (reference sequence). The CDR3 nucleotides read TGCGCCAGCAGTGACGGGGGAGGCAGGCAGTACTTC. Translating gives CASSDGGGRQYF.

The chain has TRBV9 and TRBJ2-7; a possible D gene is TRBD1 (5 bases). Deletions cut 4 bases from V and 3 bases from J, with 14 bases between. This CDR3 contains 14 residues. Germline V CDR1 and CDR2: SGDLS, YYNGEE. The CDR3 DNA is TGTGCCAGCAGCCCACGACAGCTTATCTACGAGCAGTACTTC. Its protein product is CASSPRQLIYEQYF. Together with reference TRBV9 and TRBJ2-7, the CDR3 gives the full variable domain: DSGVTQTPKHLITATGQRVTLRCSPRSGDLSVYWYQQSLDQGLQFLIQYYNGEERAKGNILERFSAQQFPDLHSELNLSSLELGDSALYFCASSPRQLIYEQYFGPGTRLTVT.

The table lists this clone with a count of one. The rearrangement joins TRBV14 to TRBJ2-7; 7 bases align to TRBD2. V lost 1 base, J lost 8 bases, and 11 bases stayed unmatched. The V gene's germline CDR1 is SGHDN and CDR2 FVKESK. The CDR3 runs to 15 residues. The CDR3 DNA reads as TGTGCCAGCAGCCAAGTGGGAGGGGATTTCAGAAAGCAGTACTTC. It is translated as CASSQVGGDFRKQYF.

This sequence joins TRBV11-2 and TRBJ2-1, with a possible D match to TRBD2 (6 bases). Deletions cut 4 bases from V and 3 bases from J, with 16 bases between. CDR3 length: 16 residues. Germline loops: CDR1 SGHAT, CDR2 FQNNGV. The chain's CDR3 is CASSSLKAGNYNEQFF. Here the CDR3 DNA reads TGTGCCAGCAGCTCCCTCAAGGCGGGGAACTACAATGAGCAGTTCTTC.

The chain combines TRBV6-5 with TRBJ1-5, with D possibly being TRBD1 (5 bases). There are 13 residues in the CDR3. The V end was cut by 9 bases, the J end by 7 bases, with 16 bases between. CDR1 is MNHEY, CDR2 SVGAGI, per germline. In nucleotides, the CDR3 is TGTGCCAGTTCCGGGGACTTAGGACAGCCCCAGCATTTT. Its translation is CASSGDLGQPQHF.

The V gene is TRBV28, the J gene TRBJ1-2, with TRBD1 identical over 7 bases. The CDR3 sequence is 16 residues long. Trimming took 4 bases from V and 2 from J; bases not matched to a gene: 10. CDR1 and CDR2 (germline): MDHEN, SYDVKM. Written as DNA, the CDR3 is TGTGCCAGCAGTTCCGGGGGACAGACACCCAACTATGGCTACACCTTC. It specifies CASSSGGQTPNYGYTF.

The CDR3 DNA follows: TGTGCCAGCAGCTTAGAACAGGGTGGGAAACTGTTTTTT. Translated, it gives CASSLEQGGKLFF. This chain links TRBV7-9 with TRBJ1-4, with a tentative D call TRBD1 (6 bases). CDR1 SEHNR and CDR2 FQNEAQ come from the germline V gene (reference sequence). The CDR3 spans 13 residues. V lost 1 base to trimming and J lost 11 bases, with 11 bases between them.

The rearrangement links TRBV2 to TRBJ1-5, with TRBD1 matching over 8 bases. The V and J ends lost 2 bases and 2 bases, in that order; junction bases with no gene match: 5. In germline, CDR1 is SNHLY, CDR2 FYNNEI. The CDR3 totals 16 residues. The CDR3 DNA sequence: TGTGCCAGCAGTGAAAGGACAGGGATGGGCAATCAGCCCCAGCATTTT. It encodes CASSERTGMGNQPQHF.

This clone occurred a few times. The rearrangement uses TRBV7-2 and TRBJ2-1, with D perhaps matching TRBD1 (6 bases). The CDR3 is made up of 19 amino acids. Between the trimmed V and J ends, which lost 1 base and 8 bases, there was a span of 27 bases. Looked up from germline, CDR1 is SGHTA and CDR2 is FQGNSA. CDR3 bases: TGTGCCAGCAGCTTAGTACGAACCTCAGGGGCCCTTAGGATGGATGAGCAGTTCTTC. This codes for CASSLVRTSGALRMDEQFF. The whole variable domain, remainder taken from reference TRBV7-2 and TRBJ2-1, is GAGVSQSPSNKVTEKGKDVELRCDPISGHTALYWYRQSLGQGLEFLIYFQGNSAPDKSGLPSDRFSAERTGGSVSTLTIQRTQQEDSAVYLCASSLVRTSGALRMDEQFFGPGTRLTVL.

The V gene is TRBV20-1, the J gene TRBJ1-2, with D unclear. Trimming pared 6 bases from V and 14 bases from J, leaving 10 bases between. CDR1 is DFQATT and CDR2 is SNEGSKA in the germline V gene (reference sequence). There are 8 residues in the CDR3. Written as DNA, the CDR3 is TGCAGTGCCCTGCGAACTACCTTC. Protein product: CSALRTTF.

The chain links TRBV10-3 to TRBJ2-7, with D tentatively TRBD2 (6 bases). The CDR3 consists of 17 residues. Germline V CDR1 and CDR2: ENHRY, SYGVKD. Trimming left V 10 bases short and J 0 bases short, with 25 bases between. The CDR3 DNA reads as TGTGCCACCCTCTCCCTTTCCGGGACTGCTATCTCCTACGAGCAGTACTTC. Amino acids: CATLSLSGTAISYEQYF.

This clone was detected a few times. This chain joins TRBV19 and TRBJ2-6; D unresolved. Germline CDR1 LNHDA, CDR2 SQIVND (reference sequence). The CDR3 runs 16 residues. Trimming shortened V by 8 bases and J by 0 bases, and 14 bases separated the two germline ends. The CDR3 loop is CASFSGPLSGANVLTF. DNA of the CDR3: TGTGCCAGTTTTTCAGGTCCGCTCTCTGGGGCCAACGTCCTGACTTTC.

The gene calls are TRBV4-1 and TRBJ2-1, with D tentatively TRBD1 (6 bases). The CDR3 totals 16 residues. Trimming took 5 bases from V and 2 from J, leaving 16 bases between them. In germline, CDR1 is MGHRA, CDR2 YSYEKL. This chain's CDR3 is CASSARGGRAYNEQFF. CDR3 coding DNA: TGCGCCAGCAGCGCCCGAGGGGGTAGAGCCTACAATGAGCAGTTCTTC.

The V gene is TRBV6-5, the J gene TRBJ2-7; 9 nucleotides align to TRBD1. This CDR3 has 14 residues. CDR1 MNHEY and CDR2 SVGAGI come from the germline V gene. V was pared by 6 bases and J by 1 base, with 4 bases of the junction left unmatched. DNA for the CDR3: TGTGCCAGCAGGGACAGGGGAGGGTCCTACGAGCAGTACTTC. Translated: CASRDRGGSYEQYF.

This chain connects TRBV10-3 to TRBJ1-3; TRBD1 matches 9 bases. The V gene's germline CDR1 is ENHRY and CDR2 SYGVKD. Trimming took 3 bases from V and 4 from J; bases not matched to a gene: 4. CDR3 length: 15 amino acids. The CDR3 bases are TGTGCCATCAGTGACCCGGGACAGGGAGGAAACACCATATATTTT. Residues: CAISDPGQGGNTIYF.

The chain employs TRBV9 and TRBJ2-2; tentatively, D is TRBD1 (6 bases). Trimming pared 2 bases from V and 6 bases from J, leaving 11 bases between. This CDR3 region has 14 residues. From germline, CDR1 is SGDLS and CDR2 YYNGEE. The CDR3 here is CASSVRGEAGELFF. In nucleotides, the CDR3 is TGTGCCAGCAGCGTCAGGGGTGAGGCCGGGGAGCTGTTTTTT.

The chain links TRBV11-2 to TRBJ1-6; unclear D gene. The germline V and J ends were trimmed by 0 bases and 4 bases, with 10 bases remaining between them. In germline, CDR1 is SGHAT, CDR2 FQNNGV. This CDR3 has 16 residues. CDR3 amino acids: CASSLDQEQYNSPLHF. The DNA of the CDR3 is TGTGCCAGCAGCTTAGATCAGGAACAGTATAATTCACCCCTCCACTTT. The full variable domain, rest sourced from reference TRBV11-2 and TRBJ1-6, is EAGVAQSPRYKIIEKRQSVAFWCNPISGHATLYWYQQILGQGPKLLIQFQNNGVVDDSQLPKDRFSAERLKGVDSTLKIQPAKLEDSAVYLCASSLDQEQYNSPLHFGNGTRLTVT.

This clone has only one observation. The gene calls are TRBV24-1 and TRBJ2-1; TRBD2 is a possible D gene (5 bases). The CDR3 length is 13 residues. Germline values: CDR1 KGHDR, CDR2 SFDVKD. V was clipped by 0 bases and J by 6 bases, with 5 bases between them. The CDR3 DNA reads as TGTGCCACCAGTGATTTGGGGAGCAATGAGCAGTTCTTC. It codes for CATSDLGSNEQFF.

V usage is TRBV10-1 and J usage is TRBJ2-1; 11 nucleotides agree with TRBD1. Germline CDR1 is WNHNN and CDR2 is SYGVQD (reference sequence). V shed 8 bases, J shed 5 bases, and the junction held 5 bases outside the gene matches. CDR3 length equals 14 residues. CDR3 nucleotide sequence: TGCGCCAGCCGTAGGGACAGGGGGGACAATGAGCAGTTCTTC. Protein: CASRRDRGDNEQFF.

J is TRBJ2-6 and V is TRBV28; 12 nucleotides line up with TRBD1. The V gene's germline CDR1 is MDHEN and CDR2 SYDVKM. With V trimmed by 6 bases and J by 3 bases, 6 bases remained unmatched. This CDR3 has 17 residues. CDR3 coding DNA: TGTGCCAGCAGGGCGGGACAGGGGGCGTTTGGGGCCAACGTCCTGACTTTC. This gives the protein CASRAGQGAFGANVLTF.

The chain has TRBV7-2 and TRBJ2-7; 8 bases match TRBD2. V lost 2 bases, J lost 6 bases, and 9 bases stayed unmatched. The CDR3 totals 15 residues. CDR1 SGHTA and CDR2 FQGNSA come from the germline V gene. The CDR3 loop reads CASSLMGLGWGEQYF. The DNA for the CDR3 is TGTGCCAGCAGCTTAATGGGACTAGGGTGGGGCGAGCAGTACTTC.

This clone is a singleton in its sample. The rearrangement joins TRBV19 to TRBJ2-7, with 8 nucleotides matching TRBD2. The CDR3 has 15 residues. From germline, CDR1 is LNHDA and CDR2 SQIVND (reference sequence). The V segment lost 7 bases and the J segment 4 bases; nucleotides outside the gene matches: 12. DNA of the CDR3: TGTGCCAGTAACGGGGTCACTAGCGGAGGTTACGAGCAGTACTTC. It is translated as CASNGVTSGGYEQYF.

The CDR3 DNA sequence: TGCGCCAGCAGGTTCCGGGACAGTATTAACAATGAGCAGTTCTTC. This translates into CASRFRDSINNEQFF. The V gene is TRBV4-1, the J gene TRBJ2-1; 7 bases are a match to TRBD1. Unmatched junction bases numbered 10, after V lost 6 bases and J lost 5 bases. This CDR3 is 15 amino acids long. Germline CDR1 reads MGHRA; CDR2 reads YSYEKL.

Notes on this clone: Distinct nucleotide sequences in the sample also encode this CDR3. This chain uses TRBV9 with TRBJ1-5; a possible D gene is TRBD1 (5 bases). V was pared by 2 bases and J by 2 bases, with 8 bases between. Germline V gene lookup returns CDR1 SGDLS and CDR2 YYNGEE. The length of the CDR3 is 14 residues. DNA for the CDR3: TGTGCCAGCAGCGTCGGGGGTGGCAATCAGCCCCAGCATTTT. Translated: CASSVGGGNQPQHF. Looking up the rest from reference TRBV9 and TRBJ1-5 gives the full variable domain: DSGVTQTPKHLITATGQRVTLRCSPRSGDLSVYWYQQSLDQGLQFLIQYYNGEERAKGNILERFSAQQFPDLHSELNLSSLELGDSALYFCASSVGGGNQPQHFGDGTRLSIL.

The chain has TRBV5-1 and TRBJ2-7; D perhaps matches TRBD1 (6 bases). CDR1 SGHRS and CDR2 YFSETQ come from the germline V gene. This CDR3 region has 14 residues. Trimming took 4 bases from V and 1 from J, leaving 12 bases between them. CDR3 sequence (DNA): TGCGCCAGCAGCCAGGGACACGGTTCCTACGAGCAGTACTTC. Translated: CASSQGHGSYEQYF.

This clone was found once. The chain is built from TRBV7-9 and TRBJ1-5, with unresolved D. This CDR3 is built from 14 residues. Trimming shortened V by 0 bases and J by 2 bases, and 5 bases separated the two germline ends. CDR1 is SEHNR, CDR2 FQNEAQ, per germline (reference sequence). CDR3 sequence: CASSLAQGNQPQHF. DNA of the CDR3: TGTGCCAGCAGCTTAGCCCAGGGCAATCAGCCCCAGCATTTT.